This passage covers 11 T cell receptor beta chains from one sample sequenced in a study of early T cells in non-severe SARS-CoV-2 infection. TCRdb re-called the 5' RACE reads through MiXCR, storing one row per CDR3 protein. The sample gives approximately 100,000 distinct CDR3 sequences, approximately 9.9% of which show up once; 4% to 5.5% is in the top ten. What was sequenced was whole blood. These TCRs come from an adult who was a healthcare worker with PCR-confirmed SARS-CoV-2 infection or an uninfected control (not recorded which).

J is TRBJ2-3 and V is TRBV5-1, with a tentative D call TRBD1 (6 bases). Germline CDR1 SGHRS, CDR2 YFSETQ. The CDR3 runs to 16 residues. Trimming removed 0 bases from V and 1 base from J, with 12 bases in between. CDR3: CASSLAPGQRTDTQYF. The CDR3 DNA is TGCGCCAGCAGCTTGGCTCCTGGACAGCGCACAGATACGCAGTATTTT.

In its sample, this clonotype was seen many times. V gene TRBV18 combines with J gene TRBJ1-2; TRBD1 matches at 8 bases. CDR1 is KGHSH, CDR2 LQKENI, per germline. Trimming at V came to 2 bases and at J to 5 bases, leaving 7 bases not matched to a gene. This CDR3 has 15 residues. The CDR3 region is CASSPSGQGVYGYTF. The CDR3 nucleotides read TGTGCCAGCTCACCAAGTGGACAGGGCGTTTATGGCTACACCTTC.

V usage is TRBV19 and J usage is TRBJ1-1; D may be TRBD1 (6 bases). Per the germline V gene, CDR1 is LNHDA and CDR2 is SQIVND (reference sequence). Trimming shortened V by 7 bases and J by 7 bases, and 10 bases separated the two germline ends. The CDR3 has 11 amino acids. The CDR3 sequence is CASTRGNEAFF. The CDR3 nucleotides are TGTGCCAGTACCAGGGGTAATGAAGCTTTCTTT.

This clonotype was seen a few times. The V call is TRBV2, the J call TRBJ2-3; a weak D match, TRBD1 (6 bases). CDR1 SNHLY and CDR2 FYNNEI come from the germline V gene. V was cut by 5 bases and J by 1 base, with 19 bases left in between. This CDR3 is 17 amino acids long. CDR3 in amino acids: CASSLGPQGTRTDTQYF. CDR3 coding DNA: TGTGCCAGCAGTCTCGGCCCACAGGGTACCCGCACAGATACGCAGTATTTT.

This clonotype was seen repeatedly, ten times or more. The CDR3 loop reads CASRVSGNTGELFF. The CDR3, as DNA: TGTGCCAGCAGAGTTAGCGGAAACACCGGGGAGCTGTTTTTT. The chain uses TRBV28 and TRBJ2-2; maybe TRBD2 (6 bases). Germline V CDR1 and CDR2: MDHEN, SYDVKM. The V and J ends lost 6 bases and 2 bases respectively, with 10 bases between them. The length of the CDR3 is 14 residues.

The chain joins TRBV28 to TRBJ1-2; 8 bases map to TRBD1. This CDR3 has 13 amino acids. Germline CDR1 reads MDHEN; CDR2 reads SYDVKM. V was pared by 2 bases and J by 8 bases, with 4 bases of the junction left unmatched. Here the CDR3 reads CASSLQGARGYTF. As DNA, the CDR3 is TGTGCCAGCAGTTTACAGGGGGCGCGAGGCTACACCTTC.

This clonotype was seen at least ten times. The chain combines TRBV29-1 with TRBJ2-3; 12 bases agree with TRBD2. The germline CDR1 and CDR2 sequences are SQVTM and ANQGSEA. Trimming took 7 bases from V and 1 from J; bases not matched to a gene: 12. The CDR3 covers 17 residues. CDR3 sequence: CSALGLAGVLGTDTQYF. The DNA of the CDR3 is TGCAGCGCCCTGGGACTAGCGGGTGTACTTGGCACAGATACGCAGTATTTT.

This clonotype was found many times. The rearrangement joins TRBV18 to TRBJ1-1, with D uncertain. CDR3 size: 12 residues. From germline, CDR1 is KGHSH and CDR2 LQKENI. Trimming took 6 bases from V and 8 from J, leaving 13 bases between them. The CDR3 loop is CASSSRVREAFF. The CDR3 region has the DNA TGTGCCAGCTCCTCCCGGGTTAGGGAAGCTTTCTTT.

CDR3 nucleotides: TGTGCCAGCAGCCGACTTCGACTAGCGGGGGGACGCACAGATACGCAGTATTTT. This translates into CASSRLRLAGGRTDTQYF. The chain couples TRBV7-6 to TRBJ2-3; 13 nucleotides line up with TRBD2. This CDR3 is 18 amino acids long. Germline V lookup: CDR1 SGHVS, CDR2 FNYEAQ. The V and J ends lost 5 bases and 1 base, in that order; junction bases with no gene match: 9. Full variable domain (outside the CDR3, taken from reference TRBV7-6 and TRBJ2-3): GAGVSQSPRYKVTKRGQDVALRCDPISGHVSLYWYRQALGQGPEFLTYFNYEAQQDKSGLPNDRFSAERPEGSISTLTIQRTEQRDSAMYRCASSRLRLAGGRTDTQYFGPGTRLTVL.

This clonotype was counted ten times or more. V and J are TRBV18 and TRBJ1-1; TRBD1 matches at 7 bases. Germline CDR1 reads KGHSH; CDR2 reads LQKENI. Germline trimming cut 1 base from V and 3 bases from J; bases unmatched to any gene: 2. The CDR3 is 14 amino acids. CDR3 sequence (DNA): TGTGCCAGCTCACCACTCGGACAGGACACTGAAGCTTTCTTT. Protein product: CASSPLGQDTEAFF.

In its sample, this clonotype was seen a few times. The V and J genes are TRBV4-1 and TRBJ1-1; no clear D. Germline CDR1 and CDR2: MGHRA and YSYEKL. V lost 0 bases, J lost 1 base, and 6 bases lay in between. This CDR3 contains 14 residues. This CDR3 is CASSQDPPNTEAFF. DNA of the CDR3: TGCGCCAGCAGCCAAGATCCCCCGAACACTGAAGCTTTCTTT.